This TCR beta chain was sequenced in a study of control samples from healthy donors and cancer patients. Germline V lookup: CDR1 MNHEY, CDR2 SVGEGT. The CDR3 totals 15 residues. V lost 5 bases to trimming and J lost 1 base; unmatched junction nucleotides: 8. The method was immunoSEQ multiplex PCR; TCRdb's version includes in-frame clones alone and lacks a portion of them. The data contain under 200,000 clones, more than 85% of them seen just once; the ten biggest clones take up approximately 0.7%. The chain uses TRBV6-2 or TRBV6-3 and TRBJ2-7, with 7 bases that match TRBD1. This TCR was sampled from a woman younger than 45 in good health. Sample: blood. Here the CDR3 DNA reads TGTGCCAGCAGTACCCGGACAGGCCTGTCCTACGAGCAGTACTTC. Residues: CASSTRTGLSYEQYF.